This entry lists 8 T cell receptor beta chains sequenced from one sample in a study of blood T cell repertoires in COVID-19. Sequenced by immunoSEQ multiplex PCR; TCRdb stores in-frame clones only, minus some. In the table there are 150,000 to 200,000 clones, about 85% of which are singletons. Source material: peripheral blood. The receptors derive from a man in his 60s with active or convalescent COVID-19.

The chain joins TRBV6-1 to TRBJ1-4; D uncertain. CDR1 and CDR2 (germline): MNHNS, SASEGT. The CDR3 is 16 amino acids. V was clipped by 4 bases and J by 2 bases, with 14 bases between them. The CDR3 loop is CASSALNPGTNEKLFF. The CDR3 nucleotides read TGTGCCAGCAGTGCCCTCAATCCCGGGACTAATGAAAAACTGTTTTTT.

This sequence joins TRBV6-5 and TRBJ1-6; D perhaps matches TRBD1 (6 bases). The length of the CDR3 is 15 residues. Germline lookup yields CDR1 MNHEY and CDR2 SVGAGI. The ends were cut back, 3 bases at V and 7 bases at J, with 13 bases in the middle. The CDR3 DNA reads TGTGCCAGCAGTTATAGGGGGTTGGGGAATTCACCCCTCCACTTT. Translating gives CASSYRGLGNSPLHF.

In the case of this clone: The sample has other DNA sequences that encode this CDR3 too. V gene TRBV5-1 combines with J gene TRBJ2-5; tentatively, D is TRBD1 (6 bases). Trimming took 4 bases from V and 2 from J, leaving 12 bases between them. Germline-derived CDR1 and CDR2 are SGHRS and YFSETQ. This CDR3 is 14 amino acids long. The CDR3 loop is CASSPGTLQETQYF. DNA for the CDR3: TGCGCCAGCAGCCCCGGGACATTGCAAGAGACCCAGTACTTC.

The chain carries TRBV6-6 and TRBJ1-1, with 7 positions matching TRBD1. The trim removed 6 bases at V and 8 bases at J, leaving 9 bases unmatched. Germline assignment: CDR1 MNHNY and CDR2 SVGAGI (reference sequence). The CDR3 spans 13 residues. CDR3 in amino acids: CASRPKTQGEAFF. DNA of the CDR3: TGTGCCAGCAGACCAAAAACACAGGGGGAAGCTTTCTTT.

The V gene is TRBV5-1, the J gene TRBJ1-6, with D tentatively TRBD1 (6 bases). Germline V gives CDR1 SGHRS, CDR2 YFSETQ. Trimming removed 0 bases from V and 7 bases from J, with 14 bases in between. The CDR3 loop spans 16 amino acids. The CDR3 DNA reads TGCGCCAGCAGCTTGGTGCCCCTGCAGGGGAATTCACCCCTCCACTTT. Its protein product is CASSLVPLQGNSPLHF.

The chain combines TRBV7-9 with TRBJ1-1, with unresolved D. This CDR3 is 15 amino acids long. V was shortened by 7 bases and J by 0 bases, with 15 bases between the two germline ends. The germline CDR1 and CDR2 sequences are SEHNR and FQNEAQ (reference sequence). DNA of the CDR3: TGTGCCAGCACGGATCGTAACAACATGAACACTGAAGCTTTCTTT. Amino acid sequence: CASTDRNNMNTEAFF.

The V call is TRBV4-1, the J call TRBJ2-7; 8 bases map to TRBD2. With V trimmed by 3 bases and J by 0 bases, 10 bases remained unmatched. Germline CDR1 MGHRA, CDR2 YSYEKL. The CDR3 runs 17 residues. As DNA, the CDR3 is TGCGCCAGCAGCCATAAAATAACTAGCGGCCTCTCCTACGAGCAGTACTTC. Translation gives CASSHKITSGLSYEQYF.

The genes are TRBV5-6 and TRBJ1-2; possibly TRBD1 for D (5 bases). The CDR3 spans 12 residues. Germline CDR1 is SGHDT and CDR2 is YYEEEE. Trimming left V 5 bases short and J 6 bases short, with 11 bases between. CDR3 amino acids: CASSRRVDGYTF. The CDR3 DNA sequence: TGTGCCAGCAGTCGCAGGGTCGATGGCTACACCTTC.